This entry lists 10 T cell receptor beta chains sequenced from one sample in a study of cytomegalovirus exposure and HLA in healthy donors. Primers included in the PCR were 60 Vbeta and 13 Jbeta primers. TCRdb's copy holds only in-frame clones and misses some; the assay was immunoSEQ multiplex PCR. This repertoire includes tens of thousands of clones. The sequenced sample consisted of PBMCs. The receptors stem from a man younger than 35 in good health and CMV-seropositive.

With regard to this clone: At one end, the junction sequence differs from germline, possibly due to a read error. This rearrangement joins TRBV28 to TRBJ1-1; maybe TRBD1 (5 bases). The germline V gene encodes CDR1 MDHEN and CDR2 SYDVKM. This CDR3 is 12 amino acids long. CDR3 in DNA: TGTGCCAGCAGTTTTAATAGCGGGGACTGTATCTTT. Translated, it gives CASSFNSGDCIF.

The CDR3 DNA reads as TGTGCCAGCAGCCCACTGGGGCACGAGCAGTACTTC. Protein: CASSPLGHEQYF. The J gene is TRBJ2-7, the V gene TRBV7-9, with D perhaps matching TRBD1 (5 bases). CDR3 length: 12 amino acids. Germline CDR1 and CDR2: SEHNR and FQNEAQ (reference sequence). V was clipped by 5 bases and J by 5 bases, with 10 bases between them.

The chain couples TRBV28 to TRBJ2-7, with a tentative D call TRBD1 (5 bases). The CDR3 extends over 14 amino acids. V lost 5 bases and J 3 bases, leaving 14 bases between the germline ends. CDR1 and CDR2 from the germline V gene are MDHEN and SYDVKM. The CDR3 DNA follows: TGTGCCAGCAGTCCCCCGGACACTGTCTACGAGCAGTACTTC. It is translated as CASSPPDTVYEQYF.

V usage is TRBV19 and J usage is TRBJ1-1; D is possibly TRBD1 (6 bases). The V gene lost 6 bases and the J gene lost 5 bases, with 16 bases spanning the gap. From germline, CDR1 is LNHDA and CDR2 SQIVND (reference sequence). The CDR3 contains 14 residues. CDR3 loop: CASSKGQGYTEAFF. CDR3 DNA: TGTGCCAGTAGCAAGGGGCAGGGGTATACTGAAGCTTTCTTT.

The chain recombines TRBV19 with TRBJ2-3, with a tentative D call TRBD1 (5 bases). Germline V gives CDR1 LNHDA, CDR2 SQIVND (reference sequence). The CDR3 loop spans 15 amino acids. Trimming pared 4 bases from V and 2 bases from J, leaving 13 bases between. Here the CDR3 DNA reads TGTGCCAGTAGTAACCAGGGTAGGGTCACAGATACGCAGTATTTT. This encodes CASSNQGRVTDTQYF.

The rearrangement joins TRBV18 to TRBJ2-5; 9 positions agree with TRBD1. V gave up 0 bases and J gave up 11 bases; unmatched junction bases: 10. The CDR3 is 15 residues long. Germline assignment: CDR1 KGHSH and CDR2 LQKENI. CDR3 loop: CASSPPSGQGREQYF. CDR3 sequence (DNA): TGTGCCAGCTCACCACCCTCGGGACAGGGTAGGGAGCAGTACTTC.

The V and J genes are TRBV7-8 and TRBJ1-5; 8 bases map to TRBD1. V lost 1 base, J lost 7 bases, and 9 bases stayed unmatched. CDR3 length: 16 amino acids. Germline CDR1 and CDR2: SGHVS and FQNEAQ. The DNA for the CDR3 is TGTGCCAGCAGCTTAGATTCGACAGGGGCGCGCCAGCCCCAGCATTTT. Amino acid sequence: CASSLDSTGARQPQHF.

The chain uses TRBV30 and TRBJ1-1; TRBD1 is a possible D gene (6 bases). The germline gives CDR1 GTSNPN, CDR2 SVGIG (reference sequence). V shed 4 bases and J shed 4 bases, with 16 bases lying between them. This CDR3 has 14 residues. CDR3 in DNA: TGTGCCTGGAACCTCGACAGGATAAGCACTGAAGCTTTCTTT. It yields the protein CAWNLDRISTEAFF.

The rearrangement uses TRBV19 and TRBJ1-5, with TRBD1 identical over 8 bases. The V segment lost 10 bases and the J segment 4 bases; nucleotides outside the gene matches: 3. CDR3 length: 12 residues. Germline V gene lookup returns CDR1 LNHDA and CDR2 SQIVND (reference sequence). The CDR3 region is CAIGTGNQPQHF. CDR3 sequence (DNA): TGTGCCATTGGGACAGGTAATCAGCCCCAGCATTTT.

V gene TRBV9 combines with J gene TRBJ1-2, with D possibly matching TRBD1 (6 bases). The CDR3 runs 15 residues. Germline CDR1 and CDR2: SGDLS and YYNGEE. Trimming pared 3 bases from V and 5 bases from J, leaving 17 bases between. For the CDR3, the DNA is TGTGCCAGCAGCGCCGCGACAGGCACCTTTTATGGCTACACCTTC. Its protein product is CASSAATGTFYGYTF.